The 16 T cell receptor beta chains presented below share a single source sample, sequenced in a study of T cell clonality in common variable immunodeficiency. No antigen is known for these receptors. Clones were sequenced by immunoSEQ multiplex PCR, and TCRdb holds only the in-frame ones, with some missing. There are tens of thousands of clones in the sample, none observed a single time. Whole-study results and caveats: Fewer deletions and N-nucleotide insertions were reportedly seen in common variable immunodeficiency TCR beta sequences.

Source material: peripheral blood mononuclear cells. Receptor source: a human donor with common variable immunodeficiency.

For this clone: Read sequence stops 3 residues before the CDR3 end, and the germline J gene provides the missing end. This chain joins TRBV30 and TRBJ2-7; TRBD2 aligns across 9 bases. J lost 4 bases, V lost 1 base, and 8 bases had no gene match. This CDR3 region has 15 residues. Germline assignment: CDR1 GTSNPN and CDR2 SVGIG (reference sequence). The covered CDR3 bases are TGTGCCTGGAGTGCCCCCGGGACTAGCCGATACGAG. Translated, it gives CAWSAPGTSRYE. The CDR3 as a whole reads CAWSAPGTSRYEQYF.

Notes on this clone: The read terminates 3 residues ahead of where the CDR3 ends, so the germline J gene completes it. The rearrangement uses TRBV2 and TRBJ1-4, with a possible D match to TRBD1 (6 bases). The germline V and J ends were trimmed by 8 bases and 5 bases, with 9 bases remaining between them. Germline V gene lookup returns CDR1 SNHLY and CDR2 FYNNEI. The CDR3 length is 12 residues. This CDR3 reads CASDQGNEKLFF. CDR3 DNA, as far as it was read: TGTGCCAGCGATCAGGGGAATGAAAAA.

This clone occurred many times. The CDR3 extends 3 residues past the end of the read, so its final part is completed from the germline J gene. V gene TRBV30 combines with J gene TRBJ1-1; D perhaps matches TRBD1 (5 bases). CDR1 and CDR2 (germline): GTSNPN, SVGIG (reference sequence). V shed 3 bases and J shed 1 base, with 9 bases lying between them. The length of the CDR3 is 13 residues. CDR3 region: CAWRGDRNTEAFF. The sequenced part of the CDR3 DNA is TGTGCCTGGAGAGGTGACAGGAACACTGAA.

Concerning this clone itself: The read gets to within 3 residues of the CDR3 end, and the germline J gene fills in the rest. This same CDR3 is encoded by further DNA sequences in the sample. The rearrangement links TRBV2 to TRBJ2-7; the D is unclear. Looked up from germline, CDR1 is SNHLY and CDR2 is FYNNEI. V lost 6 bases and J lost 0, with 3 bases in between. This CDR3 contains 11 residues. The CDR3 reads CASSVSYEQYF. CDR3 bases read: TGTGCCAGCAGCGTCTCCTACGAG.

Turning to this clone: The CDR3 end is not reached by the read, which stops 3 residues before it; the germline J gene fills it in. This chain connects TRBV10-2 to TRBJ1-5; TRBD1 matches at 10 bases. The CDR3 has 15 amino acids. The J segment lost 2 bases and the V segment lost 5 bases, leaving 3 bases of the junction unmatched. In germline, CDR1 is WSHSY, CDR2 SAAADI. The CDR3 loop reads CASSRDRGRNQPQHF. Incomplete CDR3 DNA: TGCGCCAGCAGTAGGGACAGGGGACGCAATCAGCCC.

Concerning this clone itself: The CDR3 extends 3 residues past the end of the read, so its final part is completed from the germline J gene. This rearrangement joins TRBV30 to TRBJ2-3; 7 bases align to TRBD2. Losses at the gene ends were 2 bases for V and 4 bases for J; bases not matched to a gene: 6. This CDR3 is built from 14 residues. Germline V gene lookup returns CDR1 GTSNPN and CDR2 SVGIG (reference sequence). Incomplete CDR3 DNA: TGTGCCTGGAGTATTCCGGGGGGAGCAGATACG. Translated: CAWSIPGGADT. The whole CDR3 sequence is CAWSIPGGADTQYF.

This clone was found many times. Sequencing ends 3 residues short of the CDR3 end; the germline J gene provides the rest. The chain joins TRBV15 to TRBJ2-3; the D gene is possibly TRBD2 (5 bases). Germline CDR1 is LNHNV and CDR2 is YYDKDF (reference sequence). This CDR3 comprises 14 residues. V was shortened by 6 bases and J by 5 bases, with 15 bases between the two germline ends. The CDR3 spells CATRWRDYLDTQYF. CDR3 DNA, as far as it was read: TGTGCCACCAGATGGAGAGACTACCTAGATACG.

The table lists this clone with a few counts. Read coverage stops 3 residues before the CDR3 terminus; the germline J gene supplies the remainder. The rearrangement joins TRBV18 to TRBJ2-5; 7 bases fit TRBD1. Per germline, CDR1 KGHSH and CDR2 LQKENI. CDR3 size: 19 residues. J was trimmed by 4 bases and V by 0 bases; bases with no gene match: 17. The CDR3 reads CASSPPKPSPGGWGETQYF. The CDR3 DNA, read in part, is TGTGCCAGCTCACCACCGAAACCCTCCCCAGGGGGTTGGGGAGAGACC.

CDR3 bases read: TGTGCCACCTCTGAAAGGGGGGGGGCCAACTACGAG. Its translation is CATSERGGANYE. The full CDR3 reads CATSERGGANYEQYF. This chain uses TRBV19 with TRBJ2-7; D possibly corresponds to TRBD2 (7 bases). Read coverage stops 3 residues before the CDR3 terminus; the germline J gene supplies the remainder. Trimming pared 10 bases from V and 3 bases from J, leaving 22 bases between. Germline CDR1 is LNHDA and CDR2 is SQIVND (reference sequence). The CDR3 runs 15 residues.

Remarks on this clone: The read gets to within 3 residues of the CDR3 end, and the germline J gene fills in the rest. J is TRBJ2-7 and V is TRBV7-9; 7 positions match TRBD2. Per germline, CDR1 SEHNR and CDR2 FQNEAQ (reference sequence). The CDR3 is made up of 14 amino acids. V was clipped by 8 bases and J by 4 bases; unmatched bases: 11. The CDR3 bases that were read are TGTGCCAGCTGTCCGAGCGGGGCGGAGTACGAG. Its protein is CASCPSGAEYE. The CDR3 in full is CASCPSGAEYEQYF.

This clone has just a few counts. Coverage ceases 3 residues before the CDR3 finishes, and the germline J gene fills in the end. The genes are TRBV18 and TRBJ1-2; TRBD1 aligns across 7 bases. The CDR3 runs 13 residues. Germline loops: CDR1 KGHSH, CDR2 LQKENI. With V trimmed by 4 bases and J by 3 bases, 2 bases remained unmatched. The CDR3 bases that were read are TGTGCCAGCTCACAGCAGGGGGACTATGGC. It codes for CASSQQGDYG. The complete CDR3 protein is CASSQQGDYGYTF.

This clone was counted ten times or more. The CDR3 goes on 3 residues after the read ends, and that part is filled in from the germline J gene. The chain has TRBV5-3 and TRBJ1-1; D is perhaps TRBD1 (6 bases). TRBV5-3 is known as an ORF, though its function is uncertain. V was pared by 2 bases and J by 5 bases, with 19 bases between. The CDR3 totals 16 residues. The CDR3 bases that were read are TGTGCCAGAAGCTTTTGGCCAAACAGGGACCCAACTGAA. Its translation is CARSFWPNRDPTE. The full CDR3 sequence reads CARSFWPNRDPTEAFF.

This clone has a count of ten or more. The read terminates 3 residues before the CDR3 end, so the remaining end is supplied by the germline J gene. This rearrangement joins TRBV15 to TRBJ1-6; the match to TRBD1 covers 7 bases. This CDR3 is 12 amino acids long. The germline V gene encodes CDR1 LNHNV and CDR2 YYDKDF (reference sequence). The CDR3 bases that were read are TGTGCCTCGGGGGAGACAGGGTCCCCC. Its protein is CASGETGSP. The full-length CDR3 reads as CASGETGSPLHF.

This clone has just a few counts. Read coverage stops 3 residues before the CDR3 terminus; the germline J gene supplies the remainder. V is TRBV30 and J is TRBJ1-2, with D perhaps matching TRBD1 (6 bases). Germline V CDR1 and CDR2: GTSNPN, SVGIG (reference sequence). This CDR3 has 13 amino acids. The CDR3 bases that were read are TGTGCCTTGACGAAAACAGGGACGGGAGGC. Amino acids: CALTKTGTGG. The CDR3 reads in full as CALTKTGTGGYTF.

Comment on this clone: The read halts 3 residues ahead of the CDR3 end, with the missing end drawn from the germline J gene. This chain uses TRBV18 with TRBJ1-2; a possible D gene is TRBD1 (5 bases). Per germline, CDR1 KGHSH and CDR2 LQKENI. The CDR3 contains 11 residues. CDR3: CASSPQGDYTF. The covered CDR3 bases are TGTGCCAGCTCACCCCAGGGTGAC.

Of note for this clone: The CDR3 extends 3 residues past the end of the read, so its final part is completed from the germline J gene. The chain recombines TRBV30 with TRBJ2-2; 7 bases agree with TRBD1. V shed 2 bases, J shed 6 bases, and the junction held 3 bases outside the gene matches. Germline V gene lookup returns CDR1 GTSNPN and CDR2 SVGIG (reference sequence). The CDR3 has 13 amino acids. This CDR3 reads CAWSPGTAGELFF. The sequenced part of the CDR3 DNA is TGTGCCTGGAGTCCTGGGACAGCCGGGGAG.